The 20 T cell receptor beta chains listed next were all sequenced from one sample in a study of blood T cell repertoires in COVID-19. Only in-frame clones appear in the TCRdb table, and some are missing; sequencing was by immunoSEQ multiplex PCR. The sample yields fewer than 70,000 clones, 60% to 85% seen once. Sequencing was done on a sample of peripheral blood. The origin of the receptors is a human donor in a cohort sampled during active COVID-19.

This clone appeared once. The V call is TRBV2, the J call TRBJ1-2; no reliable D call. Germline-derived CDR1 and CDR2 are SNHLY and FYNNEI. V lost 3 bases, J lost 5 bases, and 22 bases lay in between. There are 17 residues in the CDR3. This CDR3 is CASSDIRSSGWEYGYTF. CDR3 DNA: TGTGCCAGCAGTGATATTAGGTCCTCGGGGTGGGAGTATGGCTACACCTTC.

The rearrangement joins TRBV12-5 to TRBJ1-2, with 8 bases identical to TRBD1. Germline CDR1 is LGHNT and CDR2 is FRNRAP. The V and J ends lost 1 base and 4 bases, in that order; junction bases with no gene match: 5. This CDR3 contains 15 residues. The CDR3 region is CASGLGQGMAYGYTF. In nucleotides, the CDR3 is TGTGCTAGTGGTTTGGGACAGGGGATGGCCTATGGCTACACCTTC.

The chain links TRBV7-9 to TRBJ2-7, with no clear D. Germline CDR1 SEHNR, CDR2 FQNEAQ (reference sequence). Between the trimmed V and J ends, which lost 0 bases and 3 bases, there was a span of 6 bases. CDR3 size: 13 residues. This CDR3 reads CASSLASSYEQYF. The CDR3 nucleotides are TGTGCCAGCAGCTTAGCTAGCAGCTACGAGCAGTACTTC.

This CDR3 is CASSYGQGFIQYF. The CDR3, as DNA: TGTGCCAGCAGTTACGGACAGGGCTTCATTCAGTACTTC. The J gene is TRBJ2-4, the V gene TRBV6-5; TRBD1 aligns across 8 bases. The germline gives CDR1 MNHEY, CDR2 SVGAGI. V lost 2 bases, J lost 9 bases, and 3 bases stayed unmatched. This CDR3 contains 13 residues.

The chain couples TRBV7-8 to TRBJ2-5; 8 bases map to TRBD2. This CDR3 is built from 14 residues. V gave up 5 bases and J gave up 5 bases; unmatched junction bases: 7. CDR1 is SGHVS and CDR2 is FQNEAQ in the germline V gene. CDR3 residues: CASSISGGRETQYF. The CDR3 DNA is TGTGCCAGCAGCATCAGTGGCGGGAGGGAGACCCAGTACTTC.

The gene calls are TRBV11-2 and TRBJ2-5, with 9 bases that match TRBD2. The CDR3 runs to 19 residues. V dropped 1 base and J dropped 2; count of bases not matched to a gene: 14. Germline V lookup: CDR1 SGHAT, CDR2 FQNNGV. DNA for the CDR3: TGTGCCAGCAGCTTAGGTTTGCGGGGGGGCCTGGAGGGGCAAGAGACCCAGTACTTC. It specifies CASSLGLRGGLEGQETQYF. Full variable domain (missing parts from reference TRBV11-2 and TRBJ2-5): EAGVAQSPRYKIIEKRQSVAFWCNPISGHATLYWYQQILGQGPKLLIQFQNNGVVDDSQLPKDRFSAERLKGVDSTLKIQPAKLEDSAVYLCASSLGLRGGLEGQETQYFGPGTRLLVL.

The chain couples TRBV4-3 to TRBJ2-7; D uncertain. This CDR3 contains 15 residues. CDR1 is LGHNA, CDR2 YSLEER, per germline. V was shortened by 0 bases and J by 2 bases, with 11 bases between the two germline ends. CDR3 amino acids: CASSQDSSRTYEQYF. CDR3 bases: TGCGCCAGCAGCCAAGATTCGTCCAGGACCTACGAGCAGTACTTC.

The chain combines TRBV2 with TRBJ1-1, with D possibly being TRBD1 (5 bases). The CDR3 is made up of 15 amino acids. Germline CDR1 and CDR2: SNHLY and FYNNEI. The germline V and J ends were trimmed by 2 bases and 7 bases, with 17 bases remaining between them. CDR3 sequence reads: CASSESPGESGEAFF. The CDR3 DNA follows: TGTGCCAGCAGTGAATCGCCGGGGGAATCGGGTGAAGCTTTCTTT.

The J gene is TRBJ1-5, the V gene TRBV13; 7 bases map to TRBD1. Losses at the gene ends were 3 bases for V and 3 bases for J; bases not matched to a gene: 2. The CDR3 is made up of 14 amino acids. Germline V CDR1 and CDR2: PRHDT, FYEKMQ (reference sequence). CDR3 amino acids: CASSLGTVNQPQHF. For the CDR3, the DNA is TGTGCCAGCAGCTTGGGGACAGTCAATCAGCCCCAGCATTTT.

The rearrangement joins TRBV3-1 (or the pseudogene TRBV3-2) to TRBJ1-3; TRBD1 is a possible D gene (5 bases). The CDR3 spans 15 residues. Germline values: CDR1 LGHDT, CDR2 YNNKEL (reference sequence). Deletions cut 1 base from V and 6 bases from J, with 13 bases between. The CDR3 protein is CASSQAFGRENTIYF. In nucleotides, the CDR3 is TGTGCCAGCAGCCAAGCTTTTGGCAGGGAAAACACCATATATTTT.

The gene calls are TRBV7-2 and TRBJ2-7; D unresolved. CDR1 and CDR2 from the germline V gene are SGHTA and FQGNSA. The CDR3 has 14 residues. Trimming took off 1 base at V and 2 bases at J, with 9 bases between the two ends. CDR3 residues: CASSLDYGPYEQYF. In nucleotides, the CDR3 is TGTGCCAGCAGCTTAGACTATGGTCCCTACGAGCAGTACTTC.

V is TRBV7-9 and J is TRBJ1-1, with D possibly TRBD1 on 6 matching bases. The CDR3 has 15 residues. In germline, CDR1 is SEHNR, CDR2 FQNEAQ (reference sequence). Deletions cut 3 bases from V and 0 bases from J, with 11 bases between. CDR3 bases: TGTGCCAGCAGCTTGTACAGGGACATGAACACTGAAGCTTTCTTT. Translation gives CASSLYRDMNTEAFF. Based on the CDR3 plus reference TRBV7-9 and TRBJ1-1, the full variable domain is DTGVSQNPRHKITKRGQNVTFRCDPISEHNRLYWYRQTLGQGPEFLTYFQNEAQLEKSRLLSDRFSAERPKGSFSTLEIQRTEQGDSAMYLCASSLYRDMNTEAFFGQGTRLTVV.

CDR3 protein: CASSPGGQGFF. The CDR3 coding sequence is TGTGCCAGCAGCCCCGGGGGACAGGGGTTCTTC. This rearrangement joins TRBV6-2 or TRBV6-3 to TRBJ2-1; TRBD1 aligns across 9 bases. The CDR3 consists of 11 residues. Germline assignment: CDR1 MNHEY and CDR2 SVGEGT. V was pared by 6 bases and J by 15 bases, with 6 bases of the junction left unmatched.

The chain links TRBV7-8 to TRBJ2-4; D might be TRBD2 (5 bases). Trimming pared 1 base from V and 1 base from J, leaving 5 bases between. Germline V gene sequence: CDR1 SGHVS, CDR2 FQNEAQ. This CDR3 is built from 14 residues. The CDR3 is CASSLGGAKNIQYF. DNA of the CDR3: TGTGCCAGCAGCTTAGGAGGGGCCAAAAACATTCAGTACTTC.

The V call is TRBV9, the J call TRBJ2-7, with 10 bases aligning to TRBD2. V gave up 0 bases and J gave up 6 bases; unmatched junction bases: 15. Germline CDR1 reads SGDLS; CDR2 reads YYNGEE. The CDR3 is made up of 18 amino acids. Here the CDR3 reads CASSVGASGRRGGSEQYF. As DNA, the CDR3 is TGTGCCAGCAGCGTAGGGGCTAGCGGGAGACGGGGAGGCTCCGAGCAGTACTTC. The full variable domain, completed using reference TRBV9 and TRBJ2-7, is DSGVTQTPKHLITATGQRVTLRCSPRSGDLSVYWYQQSLDQGLQFLIQYYNGEERAKGNILERFSAQQFPDLHSELNLSSLELGDSALYFCASSVGASGRRGGSEQYFGPGTRLTVT.

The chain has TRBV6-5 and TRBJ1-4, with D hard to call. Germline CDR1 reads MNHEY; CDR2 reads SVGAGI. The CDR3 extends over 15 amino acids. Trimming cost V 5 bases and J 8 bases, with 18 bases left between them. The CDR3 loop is CASSLLVGSSEKLFF. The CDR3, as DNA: TGTGCCAGCAGTCTGCTCGTCGGGTCGTCGGAAAAACTGTTTTTT.

In DNA, the CDR3 is TGTGCCAGCAGCCCCGGGACAGGGAGCGACACCATATATTTT. This codes for CASSPGTGSDTIYF. V and J are TRBV11-2 and TRBJ1-3; TRBD1 matches at 9 bases. Unmatched junction bases numbered 7, after V lost 5 bases and J lost 8 bases. The germline V gene has CDR1 SGHAT and CDR2 FQNNGV. The CDR3 totals 14 residues. Variable domain in full (rest from reference TRBV11-2 and TRBJ1-3): EAGVAQSPRYKIIEKRQSVAFWCNPISGHATLYWYQQILGQGPKLLIQFQNNGVVDDSQLPKDRFSAERLKGVDSTLKIQPAKLEDSAVYLCASSPGTGSDTIYFGEGSWLTVV.

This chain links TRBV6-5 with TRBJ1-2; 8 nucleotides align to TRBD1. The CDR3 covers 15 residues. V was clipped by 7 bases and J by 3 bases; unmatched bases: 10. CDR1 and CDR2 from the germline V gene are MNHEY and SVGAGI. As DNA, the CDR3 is TGTGCCAGCAATTCCAACAGGGGGATTGACTATGGCTACACCTTC. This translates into CASNSNRGIDYGYTF.

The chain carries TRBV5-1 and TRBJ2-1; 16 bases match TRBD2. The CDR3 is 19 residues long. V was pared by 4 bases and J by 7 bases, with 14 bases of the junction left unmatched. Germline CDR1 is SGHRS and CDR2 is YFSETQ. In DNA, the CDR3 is TGCGCCAGCAGCCAACAGATAACCGGGACTAGCGGGAGGGGGAATGAGCAGTTCTTC. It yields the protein CASSQQITGTSGRGNEQFF.

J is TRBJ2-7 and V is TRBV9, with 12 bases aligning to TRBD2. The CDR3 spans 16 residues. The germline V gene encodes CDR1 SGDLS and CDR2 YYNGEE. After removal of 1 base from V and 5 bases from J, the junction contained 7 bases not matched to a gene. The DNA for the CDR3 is TGTGCCAGCAGCGTAACCCCTAGCGGGAGGGCCGACGAGCAGTACTTC. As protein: CASSVTPSGRADEQYF.